Following are 19 T cell receptor beta chains from one sample sequenced in a study of OX40 agonist ivuxolimab in advanced cancers. Generated by immunoSEQ multiplex PCR, the TCRdb table keeps only in-frame clones and is missing some. Altogether some 65,000 clones are present, approximately 86% being singletons, with the ten largest covering under 3.5%. Specimen: CD4+ or CD8+ T cells sorted from blood, collected in a trial of the OX40 agonist ivuxolimab. Every receptor here comes from an adult with an advanced solid tumor such as melanoma, head and neck, liver or kidney cancer.

V gene TRBV7-2 combines with J gene TRBJ2-7; 8 bases are a match to TRBD2. In germline, CDR1 is SGHTA, CDR2 FQGNSA. The CDR3 covers 16 residues. With 4 bases clipped from V and 0 bases from J, the junction kept 8 bases outside the gene matches. The CDR3 loop reads CASSSRGGTSSYEQYF. In nucleotides, the CDR3 is TGTGCCAGCAGCTCCCGGGGGGGGACATCCTCCTACGAGCAGTACTTC.

This clone was seen once. This rearrangement joins TRBV30 to TRBJ2-5; 10 bases line up with TRBD1. The last part of the DNA fits TRBJ2-7 better; the J call may be wrong. The CDR3 is 14 amino acids. Germline V gives CDR1 GTSNPN, CDR2 SVGIG (reference sequence). Here the CDR3 reads CAWSGGTGAYEQYF. As DNA, the CDR3 is TGTGCCTGGAGTGGGGGGACAGGGGCCTACGAGCAGTACTTC.

On this clone: The sample carries other DNA sequences with the same CDR3. V is TRBV7-2 and J is TRBJ2-5; 7 bases are a match to TRBD2. This CDR3 spans 15 amino acids. Germline lookup yields CDR1 SGHTA and CDR2 FQGNSA. V was clipped by 5 bases and J by 2 bases; unmatched bases: 8. The DNA of the CDR3 is TGTGCCAGCAGCAGGGGAGGGGCGGGGCAAGAGACCCAGTACTTC. Translation: CASSRGGAGQETQYF.

This chain joins TRBV18 and TRBJ2-7; 9 nucleotides agree with TRBD1. J lost 6 bases, V lost 0 bases, and 9 bases had no gene match. This CDR3 region has 16 residues. CDR1 is KGHSH and CDR2 is LQKENI in the germline V gene. The CDR3: CASSPPSTGGRGEQYF. The CDR3, as DNA: TGTGCCAGCTCACCACCTTCAACAGGGGGCAGGGGCGAGCAGTACTTC. The full variable domain, rest sourced from reference TRBV18 and TRBJ2-7, is NAGVMQNPRHLVRRRGQEARLRCSPMKGHSHVYWYRQLPEEGLKFMVYLQKENIIDESGMPKERFSAEFPKEGPSILRIQQVVRGDSAAYFCASSPPSTGGRGEQYFGPGTRLTVT.

This chain connects TRBV5-4 to TRBJ2-2; 7 bases align to TRBD2. The CDR3 is 15 residues long. The germline gives CDR1 SGHNT, CDR2 YYREEE (reference sequence). Trimming cost V 7 bases and J 4 bases; bases outside gene matches: 10. CDR3 DNA sequence: TGTGCCAGCGGGAGGGGAGGGGTAAGCACCGGGGAGCTGTTTTTT. Protein sequence: CASGRGGVSTGELFF.

The chain employs TRBV5-6 and TRBJ1-5; 9 positions agree with TRBD1. The CDR3 loop spans 13 amino acids. From germline, CDR1 is SGHDT and CDR2 YYEEEE. Trimming removed 3 bases from V and 7 bases from J; junction bases left unmatched: 2. In DNA, the CDR3 is TGTGCCAGCAGCTGGGGACAGGGACAGCCCCAGCATTTT. It encodes CASSWGQGQPQHF.

V is TRBV14 and J is TRBJ2-1; 14 bases are a match to TRBD2. The germline CDR1 and CDR2 sequences are SGHDN and FVKESK. This CDR3 comprises 15 residues. V was pared by 4 bases and J by 5 bases, with 1 base of the junction left unmatched. The CDR3 sequence: CASSRLAGGNNEQFF. In DNA, the CDR3 is TGTGCCAGCAGCCGACTAGCGGGGGGGAACAATGAGCAGTTCTTC.

The V gene is TRBV5-1, the J gene TRBJ1-4; perhaps TRBD1 as D (5 bases). V gave up 3 bases and J gave up 6 bases, with 9 bases separating them. This CDR3 spans 13 amino acids. Germline values: CDR1 SGHRS, CDR2 YFSETQ. CDR3 protein: CASSSGGDEKLFF. CDR3 DNA sequence: TGCGCCAGCAGCTCGGGGGGTGATGAAAAACTGTTTTTT.

The gene calls are TRBV2 and TRBJ2-2; the D is unclear. The germline V and J ends were trimmed by 6 bases and 5 bases, with 4 bases remaining between them. The CDR3 has 11 residues. The germline V gene encodes CDR1 SNHLY and CDR2 FYNNEI. CDR3 bases: TGTGCCAGCAGCCGAACCGGGGAGCTGTTTTTT. Its protein product is CASSRTGELFF. Using reference TRBV2 and TRBJ2-2 for the parts outside the CDR3, the full variable domain is EPEVTQTPSHQVTQMGQEVILRCVPISNHLYFYWYRQILGQKVEFLVSFYNNEISEKSEIFDDQFSVERPDGSNFTLKIRSTKLEDSAMYFCASSRTGELFFGEGSRLTVL.

The CDR3 spells CASSQEGGTRDRKTQYF. As DNA, the CDR3 is TGCGCCAGCAGCCAAGAGGGGGGGACTAGGGATAGGAAGACCCAGTACTTC. This chain connects TRBV4-3 to TRBJ2-5, with 8 bases lining up with TRBD2. V lost 0 bases, J lost 6 bases, and 12 bases stayed unmatched. Germline V gene sequence: CDR1 LGHNA, CDR2 YSLEER. The CDR3 contains 17 residues.

The CDR3 DNA is TGTGCCAGCAGTCGGGGGAGTCGGCAGCCCCAGCATTTT. Protein product: CASSRGSRQPQHF. The genes are TRBV28 and TRBJ1-5; weak D call: TRBD1 (5 bases). Germline V gene sequence: CDR1 MDHEN, CDR2 SYDVKM. Trimming took 5 bases from V and 7 from J, leaving 12 bases between them. CDR3 size: 13 residues.

The V call is TRBV9, the J call TRBJ2-7, with D possibly TRBD1 on 6 matching bases. V was pared by 1 base and J by 2 bases, with 10 bases between. The CDR3 has 14 residues. Germline V lookup: CDR1 SGDLS, CDR2 YYNGEE. CDR3: CASSVYGDTYEQYF. The DNA for the CDR3 is TGTGCCAGCAGCGTATATGGGGACACCTACGAGCAGTACTTC.

The rearrangement joins TRBV4-1 to TRBJ1-5; D ambiguous. The CDR3 totals 15 residues. Trimming pared 0 bases from V and 3 bases from J, leaving 9 bases between. The V gene's germline CDR1 is MGHRA and CDR2 YSYEKL. CDR3 nucleotide sequence: TGCGCCAGCAGCCAAGATGGGTACGACAATCAGCCCCAGCATTTT. It is translated as CASSQDGYDNQPQHF.

The chain uses TRBV5-1 and TRBJ2-1, with D perhaps matching TRBD2 (5 bases). The germline V and J ends were trimmed by 2 bases and 4 bases, with 13 bases remaining between them. The germline CDR1 and CDR2 sequences are SGHRS and YFSETQ. The CDR3 is 15 amino acids. The CDR3 sequence is CASSFRENAYNEQFF. Written as DNA, the CDR3 is TGCGCCAGCAGCTTCCGGGAAAACGCTTACAATGAGCAGTTCTTC.

This clone is a singleton in its sample. The chain couples TRBV25-1 to TRBJ2-1, with D unresolved. Trimming took off 3 bases at V and 0 bases at J, with 9 bases between the two ends. This CDR3 has 15 residues. Per germline, CDR1 MGHDK and CDR2 SYGVNS. The CDR3 loop is CASSDRVSSYNEQFF. The CDR3 DNA is TGTGCCAGCAGTGACCGGGTAAGCTCCTACAATGAGCAGTTCTTC.

The chain carries TRBV28 and TRBJ2-7, with D perhaps TRBD1 (6 bases). V gave up 6 bases and J gave up 2 bases, with 17 bases separating them. Germline V gene data show CDR1 as MDHEN and CDR2 as SYDVKM. This CDR3 comprises 15 residues. CDR3 coding DNA: TGTGCCAGCAGGACCAGACAGGCGCCTCCCTACGAGCAGTACTTC. Encoded protein: CASRTRQAPPYEQYF.

This rearrangement joins TRBV7-3 to TRBJ1-5; D remains ambiguous. Germline lookup yields CDR1 SGHTA and CDR2 FQGTGA. V was shortened by 2 bases and J by 4 bases, with 6 bases between the two germline ends. This CDR3 region has 13 residues. The CDR3 spells CASSLDGNQPQHF. CDR3 nucleotides: TGTGCCAGCAGCTTAGACGGGAATCAGCCCCAGCATTTT. Using reference TRBV7-3 and TRBJ1-5 for the parts outside the CDR3, the full variable domain is GAGVSQTPSNKVTEKGKYVELRCDPISGHTALYWYRQSLGQGPEFLIYFQGTGAADDSGLPNDRFFAVRPEGSVSTLKIQRTERGDSAVYLCASSLDGNQPQHFGDGTRLSIL.

This clone has only one observation. The rearrangement joins TRBV18 to TRBJ2-5; tentative D call: TRBD2 (5 bases). Germline CDR1 is KGHSH and CDR2 is LQKENI. The CDR3 runs to 15 residues. Trimming removed 5 bases from V and 2 bases from J, with 15 bases in between. The CDR3 sequence is CASSLWERSQETQYF. The CDR3 coding sequence is TGTGCCAGCTCATTATGGGAGAGATCACAAGAGACCCAGTACTTC.

The V and J genes are TRBV7-9 and TRBJ1-4, with a weak D call TRBD1 (5 bases). V lost 3 bases and J 5 bases, leaving 13 bases between the germline ends. This CDR3 comprises 15 residues. The germline gives CDR1 SEHNR, CDR2 FQNEAQ (reference sequence). As DNA, the CDR3 is TGTGCCAGCAGCTTGCTGACAGCGGCCAATGAAAAACTGTTTTTT. Its protein is CASSLLTAANEKLFF.